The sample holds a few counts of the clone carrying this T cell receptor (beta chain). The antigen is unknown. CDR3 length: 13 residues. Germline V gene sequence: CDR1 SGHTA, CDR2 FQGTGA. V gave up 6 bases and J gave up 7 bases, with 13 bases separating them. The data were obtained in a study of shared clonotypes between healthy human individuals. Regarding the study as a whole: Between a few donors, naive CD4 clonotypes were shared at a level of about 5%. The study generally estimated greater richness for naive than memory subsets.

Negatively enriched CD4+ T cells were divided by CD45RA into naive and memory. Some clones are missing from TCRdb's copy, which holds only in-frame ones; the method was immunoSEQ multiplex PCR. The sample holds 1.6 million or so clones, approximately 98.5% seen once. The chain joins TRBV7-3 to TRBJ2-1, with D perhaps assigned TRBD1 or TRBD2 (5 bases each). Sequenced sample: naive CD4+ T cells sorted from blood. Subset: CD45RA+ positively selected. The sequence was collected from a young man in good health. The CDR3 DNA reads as TGTGCCAGCAGTATTTGGGACGAAAATGAGCAGTTCTTC. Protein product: CASSIWDENEQFF.